This T cell receptor (beta chain) was captured in a study of early stage breast cancer tumors. Study background: Samples were sequenced at approximately 9.5-fold average coverage.

The CDR3 length is 13 residues. Germline CDR1 and CDR2: SGHNT and YYREEE (reference sequence). V lost 5 bases and J 2 bases, leaving 10 bases between the germline ends. Clones were sequenced by immunoSEQ multiplex PCR, and TCRdb holds only the in-frame ones, with some missing. The sample consists of 45,000 to 60,000 clones, around nine tenths of them appearing once. Study findings and constraints: Comparing each tissue with blood distinguished tumor from normal in 14 of 16 patients. Compared with adjacent normal breast tissue, tumors showed approximately 2.5-fold greater T cell density and higher clonality.

Concerning this clone itself: What it binds is not known.

Sample: blood. The rearrangement links TRBV5-4 to TRBJ1-1; D is perhaps TRBD1 (5 bases). This TCR came from a person aged 65 to 79 with breast cancer. This chain's CDR3 is CASRVGGNTEAFF. In DNA form, the CDR3 reads TGTGCCAGCAGAGTGGGGGGTAACACTGAAGCTTTCTTT.